These 6 T cell receptor beta chains came from one sample sequenced in a study of early T cells in non-severe SARS-CoV-2 infection. TCRdb re-derived calls from the 5' RACE reads in MiXCR, one entry per CDR3 protein. This table has 75,000 to 100,000 distinct CDR3 sequences, over 15% appearing once. The sample comprised whole blood. The receptor source for this set is an adult who was a healthcare worker with PCR-confirmed SARS-CoV-2 infection or an uninfected control (not recorded which).

The chain employs TRBV20-1 and TRBJ2-3; D perhaps matches TRBD2 (6 bases). The V and J ends lost 6 bases and 5 bases respectively, with 18 bases between them. Germline V CDR1 and CDR2: DFQATT, SNEGSKA (reference sequence). The CDR3 sequence is 14 residues long. CDR3 region: CSASGDPVRDTQYF. In DNA, the CDR3 is TGCAGTGCATCGGGGGACCCAGTTAGAGATACGCAGTATTTT.

This clonotype has just a few counts. The gene calls are TRBV5-5 and TRBJ1-1; D is ambiguous. V shed 4 bases and J shed 7 bases, with 23 bases lying between them. The CDR3 totals 16 residues. Per the germline V gene, CDR1 is SGHKS and CDR2 is YYEKEE (reference sequence). In DNA, the CDR3 is TGTGCCAGCAGCCAATCTAGCTGGATTGGGGAAAGTGAAGCTTTCTTT. Translated: CASSQSSWIGESEAFF.

The sample holds a few counts of this clonotype. V and J are TRBV7-2 and TRBJ2-7; TRBD2 aligns across 8 bases. Germline CDR1 SGHTA, CDR2 FQGNSA. J gave up 5 bases and V 4 bases, and 10 bases lay outside the gene matches. The CDR3 totals 15 residues. Here the CDR3 reads CASSSLGLASDEQYF. CDR3 sequence (DNA): TGTGCCAGCAGCTCCCTCGGACTAGCCTCAGACGAGCAGTACTTC.

This clonotype showed up just a few times. The CDR3 sequence: CASSESGGAYNEQFF. CDR3 coding DNA: TGTGCCAGCAGCGAAAGCGGGGGAGCCTACAATGAGCAGTTCTTC. V gene TRBV7-9 combines with J gene TRBJ2-1, with TRBD2 matching 8 bases. This CDR3 contains 15 residues. The V gene end was trimmed by 5 bases and the J gene end by 2 bases; junction bases not matched to a gene: 5. The germline V gene has CDR1 SEHNR and CDR2 FQNEAQ (reference sequence). Based on the CDR3 plus reference TRBV7-9 and TRBJ2-1, the full variable domain is DTGVSQNPRHKITKRGQNVTFRCDPISEHNRLYWYRQTLGQGPEFLTYFQNEAQLEKSRLLSDRFSAERPKGSFSTLEIQRTEQGDSAMYLCASSESGGAYNEQFFGPGTRLTVL.

The chain employs TRBV7-9 and TRBJ2-3, with 9 bases fitting TRBD2. Germline lookup yields CDR1 SEHNR and CDR2 FQNEAQ (reference sequence). This CDR3 has 16 amino acids. Unmatched junction bases numbered 16, after V lost 5 bases and J lost 10 bases. CDR3 in DNA: TGTGCCAGCAGCGCCCACCAGCGGGGGGACCTGACGGCGCAGTATTTT. Protein product: CASSAHQRGDLTAQYF. The whole variable domain, remainder taken from reference TRBV7-9 and TRBJ2-3, is DTGVSQNPRHKITKRGQNVTFRCDPISEHNRLYWYRQTLGQGPEFLTYFQNEAQLEKSRLLSDRFSAERPKGSFSTLEIQRTEQGDSAMYLCASSAHQRGDLTAQYFGPGTRLTVL.

This clonotype was counted between two and nine times. This chain links TRBV11-2 with TRBJ1-2, with TRBD1 as a possible D gene (6 bases). CDR3 length: 12 residues. CDR1 is SGHAT, CDR2 FQNNGV, per germline. Trimming pared 7 bases from V and 4 bases from J, leaving 10 bases between. Written as DNA, the CDR3 is TGTGCCAGCACAGGACAGTCCTATGGCTACACCTTC. Translated, it gives CASTGQSYGYTF.